This is a list of T cell receptor beta chains from one sample in a study of T cell repertoires in cytomegalovirus infection. What these receptors recognize is not known. MiXCR, run by TCRdb on the reads, gives a single entry per CDR3 protein. The sample yields 340,000 or so distinct CDR3 sequences, around 25% seen once. Source: cultured PBMCs, taken from culture after CMV antigen stimulation. Source of these receptors: a human donor in good health (CMV status not recorded). Some clones in this sample may be carry-over from other donors' samples. Both conserved end residues are part of each CDR3. A D gene is named only where the DNA matches it firmly. Clone size, where shown, is once, few, many, or a class for clones that have expanded.

>TRBD1|14|TRBJ2-5|TRBV20-1|.
CSASPGTGGETQYF
TGCAGTGCTAGCCCCGGGACAGGGGGAGAGACCCAGTACTTC
>TRBD2|18|TRBJ2-5|TRBV5-8|.
CASSPGGLAGGLQETQYF
TGTGCCAGCAGCCCCGGTGGGCTAGCGGGAGGGTTGCAAGAGACCCAGTACTTC
>TRBD1|11|TRBJ2-1|TRBV19|.
CASSNTGGQFF
TGTGCCAGTAGCAATACAGGGGGGCAGTTCTTC
>.|14|TRBJ2-7|TRBV25-1|.
CASTLTGIHGEQYF
TGTGCCAGCACCTTGACAGGCATCCATGGCGAGCAGTACTTC
>TRBD1|15|TRBJ1-6|TRBV12-3/TRBV12-4|.
CASSIQGAGNSPLHF
TGTGCCAGCAGTATCCAGGGGGCGGGCAATTCACCCCTCCACTTT
>.|13|TRBJ1-2|TRBV7-9|.
CASSLETGYGYTF
TGTGCCAGCAGCTTAGAGACAGGCTATGGCTACACCTTC
>TRBD2|16|TRBJ2-5|TRBV11-2|.
CASSLQAGVHRETQYF
TGTGCCAGCAGCTTACAAGCGGGAGTTCATCGAGAGACCCAGTACTTC
>.|12|TRBJ2-5|TRBV11-2|.
CASSSGSETQYF
TGTGCCAGCAGCTCGGGCTCGGAGACCCAGTACTTC
>TRBD1|16|TRBJ1-4|TRBV19|.
CASSLQGVATNEKLFF
TGTGCCAGTAGTCTTCAGGGGGTTGCAACTAATGAAAAACTGTTTTTT
>.|12|TRBJ1-3|TRBV6-1|few
CASSVMRNTIYF
TGTGCCAGCAGCGTCATGAGAAACACCATATATTTT
>TRBD2|17|TRBJ2-3|TRBV7-2|.
CASSLVEGLAGGDTQYF
TGTGCCAGCAGCTTAGTTGAAGGACTAGCGGGAGGGGATACGCAGTATTTT
>.|16|TRBJ2-1|TRBV19|.
CASSIYGGRSYNEQFF
TGTGCCAGTAGTATTTATGGGGGTAGGTCCTACAATGAGCAGTTCTTC
>.|14|TRBJ2-1|TRBV10-1|many
CASSTGLYKNEQFF
TGCGCCAGCAGTACAGGGTTGTACAAGAATGAGCAGTTCTTC
>TRBD1|14|TRBJ1-1|TRBV27|few
CASTPTGGDTEAFF
TGTGCCAGCACCCCGACAGGGGGAGACACTGAAGCTTTCTTT
>TRBD2|16|TRBJ2-1|TRBV28|.
CASSLSPGGGNNEQFF
TGTGCCAGCAGTCTATCCCCGGGGGGAGGGAACAATGAGCAGTTCTTC
>.|14|TRBJ2-7|TRBV7-2|once
CASSFAGGGYEQYF
TGTGCCAGCAGCTTTGCTGGAGGAGGATACGAGCAGTACTTC
>.|15|TRBJ2-4|TRBV12-3/TRBV12-4|.
CASSLAGVAKNIQYF
TGTGCCAGCAGTTTAGCTGGGGTAGCCAAAAACATTCAGTACTTC
>.|15|TRBJ1-5|TRBV5-6|many
CASSHGGGAKQPQHF
TGTGCCAGCAGTCACGGAGGGGGGGCCAAACAGCCCCAGCATTTT
>TRBD1|15|TRBJ2-5|TRBV11-2|.
CASSSHRGLRETQYF
TGTGCCAGCAGCTCCCACAGGGGGCTGAGGGAGACCCAGTACTTC
>.|13|TRBJ1-1|TRBV4-1|many
CASSPVGRGEAFF
TGCGCCAGCAGCCCTGTGGGGCGAGGTGAAGCTTTCTTT
>.|16|TRBJ1-1|TRBV6-1|.
CASSHRATRRVTEAFF
TGTGCCAGCAGCCACCGGGCCACCAGGCGGGTCACTGAAGCTTTCTTT
>.|12|TRBJ2-3|TRBV3-1|.
CASSQGEATQYF
TGTGCCAGCAGCCAAGGGGAGGCTACGCAGTATTTT
>TRBD1|13|TRBJ2-3|TRBV7-2|.
CASSPVGGRTQYF
TGTGCCAGCAGCCCAGTAGGGGGCAGAACGCAGTATTTT
>.|14|TRBJ1-4|TRBV27|.
CASSPYLANEKLFF
TGTGCCAGCAGCCCCTACTTGGCTAATGAAAAACTGTTTTTT
>.|15|TRBJ1-2|TRBV10-3|few
CAISGQQPANYGYTF
TGTGCCATCAGCGGACAGCAGCCAGCTAACTATGGCTACACCTTC
>.|18|TRBJ2-7|TRBV7-6|many
CASSLNRRGVVSSYEQYF
TGTGCCAGCAGCTTAAATCGACGGGGCGTCGTATCCTCCTACGAGCAGTACTTC
>.|13|TRBJ2-3|TRBV29-1|many
CSVVGGVTDTQYF
TGCAGCGTTGTAGGAGGGGTTACAGATACGCAGTATTTT
>.|13|TRBJ1-5|TRBV4-1|many
CASSQFGYQPQHF
TGCGCCAGCAGCCAATTCGGCTATCAGCCCCAGCATTTT
>.|12|TRBJ2-3|TRBV20-1|many
CSARGGPDTQYF
TGCAGTGCTAGAGGGGGACCAGATACGCAGTATTTT
>.|13|TRBJ1-6|TRBV15|few
CATQSAYNSPLHF
TGTGCCACCCAATCTGCGTATAATTCACCCCTCCACTTT
>TRBD1|15|TRBJ1-5|TRBV12-3/TRBV12-4|.
CASSPMTGGHQPQHF
TGTGCCAGCAGTCCCATGACAGGGGGACACCAGCCCCAGCATTTT
>TRBD2|14|TRBJ2-7|TRBV6-8|.
CASKGRVRAYEQYF
TGTGCCAGCAAAGGGAGGGTGAGAGCCTACGAGCAGTACTTC
>.|16|TRBJ1-2|TRBV6-5|many
CASSYGASGSLYGYTF
TGTGCCAGCAGTTACGGGGCTTCAGGGAGCCTCTATGGCTACACCTTC
>TRBD1|14|TRBJ2-2|TRBV7-9|many
CASSPTGSTGELFF
TGTGCCAGCAGTCCGACAGGGAGCACCGGGGAGCTGTTTTTT
>.|12|TRBJ2-1|TRBV7-2|many
CASSSTRNEQFF
TGTGCCAGCAGCTCGACCCGGAATGAGCAGTTCTTC
>.|15|TRBJ2-1|TRBV7-4|.
CASSGTFDSYNEQFF
TGTGCCAGCAGCGGGACTTTCGACTCCTACAATGAGCAGTTCTTC
>.|15|TRBJ1-5|TRBV20-1|few
CSASGGAFRNQPQHF
TGCAGTGCTTCGGGGGGGGCTTTTCGGAATCAGCCCCAGCATTTT
>TRBD2|18|TRBJ2-3|TRBV19|.
CASSIVASGRAPTDTQYF
TGTGCCAGTAGTATAGTGGCTAGCGGGAGGGCCCCCACGGATACGCAGTATTTT